Sequencing of this T cell receptor (beta chain) was carried out in a study of shared clonotypes between healthy human individuals. The wider study: Three plates were used per donor for CD4 naive, three for CD4 memory, two for CD8 naive and one for CD8 memory.

The V end lost 0 bases, the J end lost 2 bases, and 9 bases lay between the germline ends. Germline-derived CDR1 and CDR2 are SGHNT and YYREEE (reference sequence). CDR3 length equals 14 residues. At the deep level, the assay was run. Genomic DNA from each subset was divided evenly over several immunoSEQ plates. TCRdb's copy holds only in-frame clones and misses some; the assay was immunoSEQ multiplex PCR. The sample lists 1.5 million to 2.5 million clones, approximately 94% occurring once. Naive CD8 cells lacked CD45RO and underwent positive selection for CCR7, leaving out terminally differentiated effector memory CD45RA+ cells.

The rearrangement joins TRBV5-4 to TRBJ2-7; D assignment may be TRBD1 or TRBD2 (5 bases each). The TCR was taken from a young man in good health. The material sequenced was naive CD8+ T cells sorted from blood. CDR3 coding DNA: TGTGCCAGCAGCTTGGGAGGGGTTACCTACGAGCAGTACTTC. Its translation is CASSLGGVTYEQYF. The variable domain in full, completed from reference TRBV5-4 and TRBJ2-7, reads ETGVTQSPTHLIKTRGQQVTLRCSSQSGHNTVSWYQQALGQGPQFIFQYYREEENGRGNFPPRFSGLQFPNYSSELNVNALELDDSALYLCASSLGGVTYEQYFGPGTRLTVT.